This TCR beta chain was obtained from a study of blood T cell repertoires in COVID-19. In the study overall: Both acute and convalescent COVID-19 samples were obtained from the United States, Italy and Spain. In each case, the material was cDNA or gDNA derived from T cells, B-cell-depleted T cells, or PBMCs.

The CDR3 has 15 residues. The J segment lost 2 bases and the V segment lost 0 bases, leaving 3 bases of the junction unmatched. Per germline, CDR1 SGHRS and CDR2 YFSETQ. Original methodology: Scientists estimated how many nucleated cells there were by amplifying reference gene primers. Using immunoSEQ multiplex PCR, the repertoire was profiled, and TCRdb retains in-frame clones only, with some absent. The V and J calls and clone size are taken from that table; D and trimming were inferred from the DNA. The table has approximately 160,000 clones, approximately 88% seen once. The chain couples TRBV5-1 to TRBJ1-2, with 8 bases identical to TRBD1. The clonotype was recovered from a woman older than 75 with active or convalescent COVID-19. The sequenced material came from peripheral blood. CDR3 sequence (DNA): TGCGCCAGCAGCTTGGCCTGGACAGGGAACTATGGCTACACCTTC. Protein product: CASSLAWTGNYGYTF.